Listed below are T cell receptor beta chains from one sample, sequenced in a study of cytomegalovirus exposure and HLA in healthy donors. The data were produced by immunoSEQ multiplex PCR, yet TCRdb's version contains in-frame clones alone and is incomplete. The data show a few hundred thousand clones, under 80% seen once. The material sequenced was PBMCs. All receptors come from a female donor in good health and CMV-seronegative. Both conserved end residues are part of each CDR3. A D gene is named only where the DNA matches it firmly. Expanded clones get a size class; other rows say once, few or many, or leave the size out.

clone size	D gene	CDR3 length	V gene	J gene	CDR3 DNA	CDR3 protein
.	.	18	TRBV5-6	TRBJ1-4	TGTGCCAGCAGCTTGAAGCGTTCGACAGCCCCTAATGATGAAAAACTGTTTTTT	CASSLKRSTAPNDEKLFF
.	TRBD2	18	TRBV4-2	TRBJ2-5	TGTGCCAGCAGCCAAGAGTTTTTCCCTAGCGGTCGCCAAGAGACCCAGTACTTC	CASSQEFFPSGRQETQYF
.	.	16	TRBV6-5	TRBJ1-1	TGTGCCAGCAGTTACCAATTTGGGGGGACGGACACTGAAGCTTTCTTT	CASSYQFGGTDTEAFF
.	TRBD2	16	TRBV9	TRBJ2-1	TGTGCCAGCAGCCCACGGACTAGCGGGAGTATCGATGAGCAGTTCTTC	CASSPRTSGSIDEQFF
.	.	14	TRBV5-8	TRBJ1-4	TGTGCCAGCAGCTTGGCGAGTCTTTTCAGCGGACGGTTTTTT	CASSLASLFSGRFF
few	.	17	TRBV4-2	TRBJ2-6	TGTGCCAGCAGCCAAGATCCCCCGGGGGCTGGGGCCAACGTCCTGACTTTC	CASSQDPPGAGANVLTF
.	.	14	TRBV28	TRBJ2-2	TGTGCCAGCAGTTTTGGCACAAACACCGGGGAGCTGTTTTTT	CASSFGTNTGELFF
.	TRBD1	14	TRBV27	TRBJ1-2	TGTGCCAGCAGTTTCCGACGGGACAGGGATGGCTACACCTTC	CASSFRRDRDGYTF
few	TRBD1	15	TRBV10-3	TRBJ1-2	TGTGCCATCAGTGCACTGGGACAGGCGAACTATGGCTACACCTTC	CAISALGQANYGYTF
.	TRBD1	13	TRBV7-6	TRBJ2-7	TGTGCCAGCAGTCCGGGACAGGTCTACGAGCAGTACTTC	CASSPGQVYEQYF
.	TRBD2	16	TRBV2	TRBJ2-7	TGTGCCAGCAGTATACAAGCGGGAGGGAAGACCTACGAGCAGTACTTC	CASSIQAGGKTYEQYF
.	.	13	TRBV6-5	TRBJ1-1	TGTGCCAGCACGGCCATCCGGGGCACTGAAGCTTTCTTT	CASTAIRGTEAFF
.	.	15	TRBV10-3	TRBJ1-2	TGTGCCATCAGTGAGACAGGGCCTAAGGGGGAAGGCTACACCTTC	CAISETGPKGEGYTF
.	.	13	TRBV28	TRBJ2-5	TGTGCCACGTACCTTAGCGGTCAAGAGACCCAGTACTTC	CATYLSGQETQYF
once	.	14	TRBV7-2	TRBJ1-2	TGTGCCAGCAGCCCGACCGGGTTAAACTATGGCTACACCTTC	CASSPTGLNYGYTF
.	.	12	TRBV6-5	TRBJ1-1	TGTGCCAGCGGACATGTGAACACTGAAGCTTTCTTT	CASGHVNTEAFF
once	TRBD2	16	TRBV7-8	TRBJ2-1	TGTGCCAGCAGCCCCCCGACTAGCGTTCACTACAATGAGCAGTTCTTC	CASSPPTSVHYNEQFF
.	.	12	TRBV7-9	TRBJ2-7	TGTTCCAGCAGCTCATCCGGGGACGAGCAGTACTTC	CSSSSSGDEQYF
.	.	15	TRBV11-2	TRBJ2-6	TGTGCCAGCAGCCGACAGTACTCTGGGGCCAACGTCCTGACTTTC	CASSRQYSGANVLTF
.	TRBD2	14	TRBV7-9	TRBJ2-7	TGTGCCAGCAGCCAGGGACTAGCGGTGCACGAGCAGTACTTC	CASSQGLAVHEQYF
.	TRBD1	17	TRBV4-2	TRBJ1-5	TGTGCCAGCAGCCAAGAGCCGGGACAGGCTTCCAATCAGCCCCAGCATTTT	CASSQEPGQASNQPQHF
.	.	12	TRBV6-6	TRBJ2-5	TGTGCCAGCACTTCGGGTGTGGAGACCCAGTACTTC	CASTSGVETQYF
.	TRBD2	17	TRBV27	TRBJ2-4	TGTGCCAGCAGTTTATACGGGACTAGCGGGAGGATAAACATTCAGTACTTC	CASSLYGTSGRINIQYF
.	TRBD2	15	TRBV19	TRBJ2-1	TGTGCCAGTACCAAAAGACTAGCGGAATCTAATGAGCAGTTCTTC	CASTKRLAESNEQFF
.	TRBD1	15	TRBV2	TRBJ1-5	TGTGCCAGCGGGACAGAAGGGGTAAGCAATCAGCCCCAGCATTTT	CASGTEGVSNQPQHF
.	.	12	TRBV11-2	TRBJ2-7	TGTGCCAGCAGCCTTGACTTGTACGAGCAGTACTTC	CASSLDLYEQYF
.	TRBD2	13	TRBV5-1	TRBJ2-1	TGCGCCAGCGCGGGAGAGGGGTACAATGAGCAGTTCTTC	CASAGEGYNEQFF
.	.	12	TRBV5-6	TRBJ1-2	TGTGCCAGCAGCCAACTCCGGGGTGGCTACACCTTC	CASSQLRGGYTF
.	.	12	TRBV27	TRBJ1-3	TGTGCCAGCAGAGCGGCTGGAAACACCATATATTTT	CASRAAGNTIYF